Shown below are 22 T cell receptor beta chains from a single sample sequenced in a study of T cells after posttransplantation cyclophosphamide (dated by TCRdb to the mid-2010s). The receptor library was made with the immunoSEQ multiplex PCR assay. What TCRdb holds here is the immuneACCESS table cut down to in-frame rearrangements. Part of the clones is not present; checked against another copy, under half of the missing clones reflect an unresolved V gene, and the others are unexplained. This sample has tens of thousands of clones in the table, none counted a single time. The top ten clonotypes cover 2.2% of the sample. The sequencing sample was made of PBMCs. The source is a man aged 35-49 years in good health, CMV-negative, and a related stem cell transplant donor.

In this sample, this clone turned up many times. V usage is TRBV5-1 and J usage is TRBJ1-1; 9 positions match TRBD1. After removal of 3 bases from V and 4 bases from J, the junction contained 7 bases not matched to a gene. The V gene's germline CDR1 is SGHRS and CDR2 YFSETQ. The CDR3 contains 15 residues. The CDR3 nucleotides read TGCGCCAGCAGCTCCTGGACAGGGGAGGGCACTGAAGCTTTCTTT. As protein: CASSSWTGEGTEAFF.

This clone was observed at least ten times. This sample includes further DNA sequences coding for the same CDR3. The V call is TRBV28, the J call TRBJ1-1, with D possibly TRBD1 on 6 matching bases. CDR3 length: 15 amino acids. Per germline, CDR1 MDHEN and CDR2 SYDVKM. The CDR3 protein is CAIRPPQGWNTEAFF. The CDR3 DNA reads as TGTGCAATACGGCCCCCACAGGGATGGAACACTGAAGCTTTCTTT.

There are many counts of this clone. This rearrangement joins TRBV2 to TRBJ2-2; 7 positions match TRBD1. Germline V gene sequence: CDR1 SNHLY, CDR2 FYNNEI. V shed 7 bases, J shed 4 bases, and the junction held 12 bases outside the gene matches. The CDR3 consists of 16 residues. CDR3 sequence (DNA): TGTGCCAGCATTGACCGACAGGGATCGGGCACCGGGGAGCTGTTTTTT. Residues: CASIDRQGSGTGELFF.

This clone appeared many times. The chain has TRBV29-1 and TRBJ2-1, with TRBD2 as a possible D gene (6 bases). Germline V gives CDR1 SQVTM, CDR2 ANQGSEA. The length of the CDR3 is 12 residues. Trimming removed 4 bases at V and 6 bases at J, with 10 bases between. The CDR3 sequence is CSVAGLLNEQFF. Here the CDR3 DNA reads TGCAGCGTTGCTGGACTACTCAATGAGCAGTTCTTC.

This clone was observed many times. The CDR3 spells CASSQSDRPLGEQYF. DNA for the CDR3: TGTGCCAGCAGCCAGTCGGACAGACCTCTCGGCGAGCAGTACTTC. This sequence joins TRBV14 and TRBJ2-7; possible D gene TRBD1, 6 bases. Trimming cost V 3 bases and J 6 bases, with 18 bases left between them. The CDR3 extends over 15 amino acids. The V gene's germline CDR1 is SGHDN and CDR2 FVKESK.

This clone appeared many times. This chain joins TRBV27 and TRBJ2-7; weak D call: TRBD2 (6 bases). In germline, CDR1 is MNHEY, CDR2 SMNVEV (reference sequence). Trimming stripped 7 bases from V and 2 bases from J, with 21 bases between. This CDR3 has 16 amino acids. CDR3: CASTGGASRLPYEQYF. Here the CDR3 DNA reads TGTGCCAGCACCGGAGGGGCTAGCCGGCTCCCCTACGAGCAGTACTTC.

This clone appeared many times. V and J are TRBV27 and TRBJ2-7; the match to TRBD1 covers 7 bases. V dropped 2 bases and J dropped 2; count of bases not matched to a gene: 3. The CDR3 is 14 amino acids. Germline CDR1 MNHEY, CDR2 SMNVEV (reference sequence). In DNA form, the CDR3 reads TGTGCCAGCAGTTTACGAGGGACAGCCTACGAGCAGTACTTC. Its protein product is CASSLRGTAYEQYF.

This clone was counted ten times or more. V gene TRBV6-5 combines with J gene TRBJ2-7; TRBD1 aligns across 10 bases. Unmatched junction bases numbered 7, after V lost 2 bases and J lost 6 bases. Germline values: CDR1 MNHEY, CDR2 SVGAGI. The CDR3 has 15 amino acids. The CDR3, as DNA: TGTGCCAGCAGTTACATTAGACAGGGGGCGACCGAGCAGTACTTC. It specifies CASSYIRQGATEQYF.

This clone was seen many times. The chain recombines TRBV19 with TRBJ2-5, with a possible D match to TRBD1 (6 bases). Germline V CDR1 and CDR2: LNHDA, SQIVND (reference sequence). The CDR3 loop spans 17 amino acids. V gave up 1 base and J gave up 3 bases, with 18 bases separating them. Here the CDR3 reads CASSIVSSGTNKETQYF. As DNA, the CDR3 is TGTGCCAGTAGTATAGTTTCCTCGGGGACAAATAAAGAGACCCAGTACTTC.

This clone was seen ten or more times. The rearrangement uses TRBV19 and TRBJ2-6; 7 bases match TRBD1. The germline V gene encodes CDR1 LNHDA and CDR2 SQIVND (reference sequence). The CDR3 totals 16 residues. V lost 9 bases, J lost 0 bases, and 8 bases stayed unmatched. The CDR3 DNA follows: TGTGCCAGCGCGACAGGGCCCAGCTCTGGGGCCAACGTCCTGACTTTC. This codes for CASATGPSSGANVLTF.

This clone was counted ten times or more. The gene calls are TRBV5-6 and TRBJ2-1; 10 positions agree with TRBD2. V shed 3 bases, J shed 1 base, and the junction held 10 bases outside the gene matches. This CDR3 spans 18 amino acids. Germline V gene data show CDR1 as SGHDT and CDR2 as YYEEEE. The CDR3 DNA follows: TGTGCCAGCAGCTCTATCTCGACTAGCGGGTTATCCTACAATGAGCAGTTCTTC. Its translation: CASSSISTSGLSYNEQFF.

This clone was counted many times. V gene TRBV28 combines with J gene TRBJ2-5; D is uncertain. Germline V gene lookup returns CDR1 MDHEN and CDR2 SYDVKM. The V gene lost 2 bases and the J gene lost 4 bases, with 2 bases spanning the gap. This CDR3 is 11 amino acids long. This CDR3 reads CASSLRETQYF. CDR3 nucleotides: TGTGCCAGCAGTTTACGAGAGACCCAGTACTTC.

The V and J genes are TRBV27 and TRBJ2-5; D is unresolved. Trimming stripped 2 bases from V and 3 bases from J, with 7 bases between. This CDR3 contains 13 residues. Per germline, CDR1 MNHEY and CDR2 SMNVEV (reference sequence). The CDR3 DNA reads TGTGCCAGCAGTTTAGGAGAGGAAGAGACCCAGTACTTC. Translated, it gives CASSLGEEETQYF.

The gene calls are TRBV5-1 and TRBJ1-6; a weak D match, TRBD1 (6 bases). V was shortened by 0 bases and J by 0 bases, with 16 bases between the two germline ends. The CDR3 covers 19 residues. Per the germline V gene, CDR1 is SGHRS and CDR2 is YFSETQ. CDR3 DNA sequence: TGCGCCAGCAGCTTGGCACCTACAGGGCTAAGCTCCTATAATTCACCCCTCCACTTT. It specifies CASSLAPTGLSSYNSPLHF.

This clone was detected many times. In DNA, the CDR3 is TGTGCCAGCAGCTCGGGACTAGCTAAACTCTACGAGCAGTACTTC. It translates to CASSSGLAKLYEQYF. The J gene is TRBJ2-7, the V gene TRBV11-2; 9 bases are a match to TRBD2. V was clipped by 4 bases and J by 3 bases; unmatched bases: 7. The CDR3 loop spans 15 amino acids. CDR1 and CDR2 from the germline V gene are SGHAT and FQNNGV.

This clone was counted many times. V is TRBV7-3 and J is TRBJ2-5; TRBD2 agrees at 10 bases. The end of the DNA is better explained by TRBJ2-7, so the J call may be wrong. Germline V CDR1 and CDR2: SGHTA, FQGTGA. The CDR3 is 15 amino acids. CDR3: CASSLVAGGGYEQYF. CDR3 DNA sequence: TGTGCCAGCAGCTTAGTAGCGGGAGGAGGTTACGAGCAGTACTTC.

This clone was detected many times. The V call is TRBV7-9, the J call TRBJ2-1, with D possibly matching TRBD1 (6 bases). The CDR3 is 16 amino acids. Trimming removed 3 bases at V and 5 bases at J, with 17 bases between. Germline V gene lookup returns CDR1 SEHNR and CDR2 FQNEAQ (reference sequence). The CDR3 region is CASSLGYGTHHNEQFF. The CDR3 nucleotides read TGTGCCAGCAGCTTGGGTTACGGGACACACCACAATGAGCAGTTCTTC. Based on the CDR3 plus reference TRBV7-9 and TRBJ2-1, the full variable domain is DTGVSQNPRHKITKRGQNVTFRCDPISEHNRLYWYRQTLGQGPEFLTYFQNEAQLEKSRLLSDRFSAERPKGSFSTLEIQRTEQGDSAMYLCASSLGYGTHHNEQFFGPGTRLTVL.

In this sample, this clone turned up many times. The DNA of the CDR3 is TGTGCCAGCAGCTTAGGCATTACAGGGGGCGGGAATGAGCAGTTCTTC. Translating gives CASSLGITGGGNEQFF. The V gene is TRBV11-3, the J gene TRBJ2-1; 9 bases fit TRBD1. The germline CDR1 and CDR2 sequences are SGHNT and YENEEA. V shed 1 base and J 7 bases; nucleotides not matched to a gene: 8. The CDR3 contains 16 residues.

This clone was seen ten or more times. V gene TRBV19 combines with J gene TRBJ1-1; tentative D call: TRBD1 (6 bases). The CDR3 has 13 amino acids. Germline V gene lookup returns CDR1 LNHDA and CDR2 SQIVND (reference sequence). Trimming removed 4 bases from V and 10 bases from J, with 16 bases in between. CDR3 sequence (DNA): TGTGCCAGTAGTAATCGACAGGTCCGTGGAGCTTTCTTT. Encoded protein: CASSNRQVRGAFF.

This clone was recorded many times. CDR3 in DNA: TGTGCCAGCAGCGTAGGACAGGGTAAAGAGTATGGCTACACCTTC. Translation: CASSVGQGKEYGYTF. The rearrangement links TRBV9 to TRBJ1-2; 7 nucleotides match TRBD1. Germline values: CDR1 SGDLS, CDR2 YYNGEE. V lost 0 bases to trimming and J lost 5 bases; unmatched junction nucleotides: 7. This CDR3 region has 15 residues.

This clone was recorded at least ten times. V usage is TRBV29-1 and J usage is TRBJ2-1, with D hard to call. The CDR3 spans 14 residues. CDR1 and CDR2 (germline): SQVTM, ANQGSEA. The CDR3 DNA follows: TGCAGTTCAATCCAATCGGGTTCCTACAATGAGCAGTTCTTC. As protein: CSSIQSGSYNEQFF.

The chain uses TRBV6-1 and TRBJ1-2, with TRBD1 matching over 10 bases. V shed 5 bases, J shed 6 bases, and the junction held 9 bases outside the gene matches. The germline V gene encodes CDR1 MNHNS and CDR2 SASEGT. The CDR3 totals 15 residues. Here the CDR3 DNA reads TGTGCCAGCAGTCGACAGGGGGCAATTAGAGATGGCTACACCTTC. Translating it yields CASSRQGAIRDGYTF.